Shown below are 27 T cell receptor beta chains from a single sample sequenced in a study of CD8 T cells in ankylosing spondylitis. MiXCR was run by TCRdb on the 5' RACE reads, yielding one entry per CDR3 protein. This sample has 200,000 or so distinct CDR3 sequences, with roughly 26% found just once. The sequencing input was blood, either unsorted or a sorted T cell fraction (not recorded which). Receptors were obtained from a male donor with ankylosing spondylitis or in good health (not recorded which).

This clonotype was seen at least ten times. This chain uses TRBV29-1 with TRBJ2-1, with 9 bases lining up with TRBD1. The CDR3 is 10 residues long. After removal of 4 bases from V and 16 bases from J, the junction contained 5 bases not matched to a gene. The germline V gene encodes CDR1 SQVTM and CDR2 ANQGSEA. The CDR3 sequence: CSVVGTGQFF. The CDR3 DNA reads TGCAGCGTTGTAGGGACAGGGCAATTCTTC.

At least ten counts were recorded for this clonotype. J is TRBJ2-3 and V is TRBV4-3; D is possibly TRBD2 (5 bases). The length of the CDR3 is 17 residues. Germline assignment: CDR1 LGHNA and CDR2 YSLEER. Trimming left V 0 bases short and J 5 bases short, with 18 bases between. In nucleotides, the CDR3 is TGCGCCAGCAGCCAAGAGGTTGTGGCTAGCTGGGGAGATACGCAGTATTTT. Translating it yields CASSQEVVASWGDTQYF.

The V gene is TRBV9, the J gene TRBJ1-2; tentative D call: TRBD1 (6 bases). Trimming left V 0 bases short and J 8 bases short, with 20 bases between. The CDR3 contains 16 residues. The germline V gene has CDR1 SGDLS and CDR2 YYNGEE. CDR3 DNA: TGTGCCAGCAGCGTAGGAGGACAGTCCCTCCACCGGGGCTACACCTTC. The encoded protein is CASSVGGQSLHRGYTF. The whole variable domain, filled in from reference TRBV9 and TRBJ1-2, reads DSGVTQTPKHLITATGQRVTLRCSPRSGDLSVYWYQQSLDQGLQFLIQYYNGEERAKGNILERFSAQQFPDLHSELNLSSLELGDSALYFCASSVGGQSLHRGYTFGSGTRLTVV.

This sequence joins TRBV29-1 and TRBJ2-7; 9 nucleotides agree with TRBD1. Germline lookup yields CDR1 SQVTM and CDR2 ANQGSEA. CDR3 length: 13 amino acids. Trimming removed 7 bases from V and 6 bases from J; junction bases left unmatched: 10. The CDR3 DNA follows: TGCAGCGCGGGGGGACAGGGTTGGTCCGAGCAGTACTTC. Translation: CSAGGQGWSEQYF.

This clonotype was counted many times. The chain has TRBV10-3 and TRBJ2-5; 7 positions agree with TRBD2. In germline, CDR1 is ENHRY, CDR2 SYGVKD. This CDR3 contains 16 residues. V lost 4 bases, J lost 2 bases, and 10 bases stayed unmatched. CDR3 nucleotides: TGTGCCATCAGTGGTTCTCAACCCGGGGGGCAAGAGACCCAGTACTTC. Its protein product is CAISGSQPGGQETQYF.

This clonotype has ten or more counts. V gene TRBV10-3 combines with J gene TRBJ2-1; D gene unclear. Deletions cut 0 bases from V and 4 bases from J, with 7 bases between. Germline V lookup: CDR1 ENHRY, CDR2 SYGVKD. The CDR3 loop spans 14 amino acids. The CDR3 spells CAISESVTYNEQFF. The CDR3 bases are TGTGCCATCAGTGAGTCGGTTACGTACAATGAGCAGTTCTTC.

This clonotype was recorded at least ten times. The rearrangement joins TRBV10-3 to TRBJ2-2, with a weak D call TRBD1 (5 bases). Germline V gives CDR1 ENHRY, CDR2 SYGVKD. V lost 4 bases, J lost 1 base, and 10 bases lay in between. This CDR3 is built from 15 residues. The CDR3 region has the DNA TGTGCCATCAGTGGCTTACAGGAGAACACCGGGGAGCTGTTTTTT. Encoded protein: CAISGLQENTGELFF.

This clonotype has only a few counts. The CDR3 DNA reads TGCAGTGCTACGAGGGCAAGCGAGCAGTACTTC. It codes for CSATRASEQYF. The chain has TRBV20-1 and TRBJ2-7; TRBD2 might be the D (5 bases). This CDR3 has 11 residues. The ends were cut back, 4 bases at V and 6 bases at J, with 10 bases in the middle. The germline V gene has CDR1 DFQATT and CDR2 SNEGSKA (reference sequence).

The CDR3 nucleotides are TGTGCCATCAGTGTCGGACAGGGCGGCTACACCTTC. Residues: CAISVGQGGYTF. The chain is built from TRBV10-3 and TRBJ1-2; TRBD1 matches 8 bases. The germline CDR1 and CDR2 sequences are ENHRY and SYGVKD. J gave up 8 bases and V 4 bases, and 3 bases lay outside the gene matches. CDR3 length equals 12 residues.

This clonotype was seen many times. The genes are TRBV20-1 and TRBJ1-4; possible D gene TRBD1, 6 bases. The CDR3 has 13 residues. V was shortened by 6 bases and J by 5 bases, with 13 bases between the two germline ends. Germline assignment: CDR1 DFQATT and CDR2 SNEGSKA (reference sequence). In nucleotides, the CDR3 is TGCAGTGCCGGGTCGGGGGGCAATGAAAAACTGTTTTTT. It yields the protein CSAGSGGNEKLFF.

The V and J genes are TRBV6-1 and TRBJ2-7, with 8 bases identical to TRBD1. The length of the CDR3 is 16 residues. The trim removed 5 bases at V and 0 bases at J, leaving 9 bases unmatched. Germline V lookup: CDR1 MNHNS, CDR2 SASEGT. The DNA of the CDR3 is TGTGCCAGCAGTAATCCGACAGGGGTCCTCTCCTACGAGCAGTACTTC. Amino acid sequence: CASSNPTGVLSYEQYF.

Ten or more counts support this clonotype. CDR3 sequence (DNA): TGTGCCACCAGCAGAGATGCTAGCGGGAGGGCCTACTCCTACAATGAGCAGTTCTTC. It translates to CATSRDASGRAYSYNEQFF. This rearrangement joins TRBV15 to TRBJ2-1, with 12 bases matching TRBD2. V dropped 0 bases and J dropped 0; count of bases not matched to a gene: 6. In germline, CDR1 is LNHNV, CDR2 YYDKDF (reference sequence). This CDR3 spans 19 amino acids.

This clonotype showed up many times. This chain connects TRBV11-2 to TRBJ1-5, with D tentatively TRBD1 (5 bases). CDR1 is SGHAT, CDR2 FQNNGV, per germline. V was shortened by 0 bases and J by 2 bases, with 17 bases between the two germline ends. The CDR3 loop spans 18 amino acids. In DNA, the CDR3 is TGTGCCAGCAGCTTAGAGGTACAGGCAGGGAAGGGCAATCAGCCCCAGCATTTT. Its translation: CASSLEVQAGKGNQPQHF.

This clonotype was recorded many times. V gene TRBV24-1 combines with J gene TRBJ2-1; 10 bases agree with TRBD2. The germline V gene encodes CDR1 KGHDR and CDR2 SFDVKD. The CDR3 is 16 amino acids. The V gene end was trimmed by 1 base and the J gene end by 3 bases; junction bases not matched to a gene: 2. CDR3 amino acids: CATSDFSGRNYNEQFF. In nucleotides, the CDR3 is TGTGCCACCAGTGATTTTAGCGGGAGGAACTACAATGAGCAGTTCTTC.

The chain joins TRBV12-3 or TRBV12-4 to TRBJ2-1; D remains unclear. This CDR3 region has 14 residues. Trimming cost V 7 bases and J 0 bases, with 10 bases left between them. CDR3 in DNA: TGTGCCAGCACGGGCATGAGCTCCTACAATGAGCAGTTCTTC. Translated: CASTGMSSYNEQFF.

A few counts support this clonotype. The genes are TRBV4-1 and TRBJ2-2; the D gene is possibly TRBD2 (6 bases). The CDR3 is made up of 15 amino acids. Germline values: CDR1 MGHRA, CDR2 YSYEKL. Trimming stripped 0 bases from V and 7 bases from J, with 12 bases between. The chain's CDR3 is CASSQDAGTVGELFF. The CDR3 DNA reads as TGCGCCAGCAGCCAAGATGCGGGGACTGTCGGGGAGCTGTTTTTT.

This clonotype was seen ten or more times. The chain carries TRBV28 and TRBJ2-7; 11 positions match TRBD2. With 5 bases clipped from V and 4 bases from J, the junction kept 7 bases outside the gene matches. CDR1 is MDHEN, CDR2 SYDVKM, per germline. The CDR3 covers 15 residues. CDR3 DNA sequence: TGTGCCAGCAGTGTAACTAGCGGGAGTTTGTACGAGCAGTACTTC. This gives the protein CASSVTSGSLYEQYF.

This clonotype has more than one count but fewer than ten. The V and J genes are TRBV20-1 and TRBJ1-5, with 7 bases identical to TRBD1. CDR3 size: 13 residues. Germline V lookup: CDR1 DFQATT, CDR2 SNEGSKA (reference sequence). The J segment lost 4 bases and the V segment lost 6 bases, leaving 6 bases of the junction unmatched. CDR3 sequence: CSAVSTGNQPQHF. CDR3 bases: TGCAGTGCCGTATCGACAGGGAATCAGCCCCAGCATTTT.

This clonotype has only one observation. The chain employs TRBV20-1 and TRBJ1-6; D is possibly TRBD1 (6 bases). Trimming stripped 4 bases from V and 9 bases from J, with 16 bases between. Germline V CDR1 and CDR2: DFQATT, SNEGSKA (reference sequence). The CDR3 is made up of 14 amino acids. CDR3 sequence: CSAKKPGDGSPLHF. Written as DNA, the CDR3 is TGCAGTGCTAAGAAACCAGGGGATGGTTCACCCCTCCACTTT.

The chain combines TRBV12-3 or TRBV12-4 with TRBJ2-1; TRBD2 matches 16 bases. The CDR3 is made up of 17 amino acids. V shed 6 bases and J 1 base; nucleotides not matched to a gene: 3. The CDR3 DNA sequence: TGTGCCAGCAGGGGACTAGCGGGAGGGCCGTCCTACAATGAGCAGTTCTTC. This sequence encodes CASRGLAGGPSYNEQFF.

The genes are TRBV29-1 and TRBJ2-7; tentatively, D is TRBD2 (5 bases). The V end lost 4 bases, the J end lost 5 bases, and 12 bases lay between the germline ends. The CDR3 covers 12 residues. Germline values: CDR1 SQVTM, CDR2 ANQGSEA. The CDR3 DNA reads TGCAGCGTTGTTTCGGGAACCCACGAGCAGTACTTC. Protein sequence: CSVVSGTHEQYF.

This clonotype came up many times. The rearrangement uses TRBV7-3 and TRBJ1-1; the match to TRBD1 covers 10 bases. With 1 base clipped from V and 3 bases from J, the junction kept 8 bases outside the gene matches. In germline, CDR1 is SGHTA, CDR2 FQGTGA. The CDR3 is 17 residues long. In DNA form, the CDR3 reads TGTGCCAGCAGCTTAATAGGCGGGGGACAGGGGTACACTGAAGCTTTCTTT. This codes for CASSLIGGGQGYTEAFF.

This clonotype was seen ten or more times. CDR3 nucleotide sequence: TGTGCCAGCAGCCCAAGGACAGGGTGGAGCTCCTACAATGAGCAGTTCTTC. Its translation is CASSPRTGWSSYNEQFF. The gene calls are TRBV5-8 and TRBJ2-1, with TRBD1 matching 8 bases. This CDR3 has 17 amino acids. CDR1 is SGHTS, CDR2 YDEGEE, per germline. With V trimmed by 4 bases and J by 0 bases, 9 bases remained unmatched.

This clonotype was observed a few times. Here the CDR3 reads CASRLDSPNEKLFF. CDR3 sequence (DNA): TGTGCCAGCAGACTGGACAGCCCTAATGAAAAACTGTTTTTT. V usage is TRBV7-8 and J usage is TRBJ1-4, with D perhaps TRBD1 (6 bases). V dropped 6 bases and J dropped 3 bases, with 11 bases sitting between them. The germline gives CDR1 SGHVS, CDR2 FQNEAQ. This CDR3 is 14 amino acids long.

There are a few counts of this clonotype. CDR3 protein: CASSFFGQGVEQYF. As DNA, the CDR3 is TGTGCCAGCAGTTTTTTCGGACAGGGAGTCGAGCAGTACTTC. V and J are TRBV27 and TRBJ2-7; the match to TRBD1 covers 8 bases. V was clipped by 3 bases and J by 6 bases; unmatched bases: 7. Per the germline V gene, CDR1 is MNHEY and CDR2 is SMNVEV (reference sequence). The CDR3 is 14 amino acids.

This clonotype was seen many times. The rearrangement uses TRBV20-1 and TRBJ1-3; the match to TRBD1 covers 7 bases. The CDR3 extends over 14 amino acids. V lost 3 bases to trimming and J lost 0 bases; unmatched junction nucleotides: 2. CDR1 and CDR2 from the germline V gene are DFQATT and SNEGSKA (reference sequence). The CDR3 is CSASRDSSGNTIYF. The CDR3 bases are TGCAGTGCTAGTCGGGACAGCTCTGGAAACACCATATATTTT.

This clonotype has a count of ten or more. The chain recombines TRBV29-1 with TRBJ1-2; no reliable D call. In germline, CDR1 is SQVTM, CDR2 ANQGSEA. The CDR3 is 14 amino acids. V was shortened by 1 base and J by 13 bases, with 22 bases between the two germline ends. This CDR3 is CSVEASDGFNRATF. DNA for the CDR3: TGCAGCGTTGAAGCCTCGGACGGATTTAACCGCGCCACCTTC.